The clone carrying this TCR beta chain was picked up one time. Germline V gene sequence: CDR1 LGHNA, CDR2 YSLEER. CDR3 length: 16 amino acids. J was trimmed by 4 bases and V by 5 bases; bases with no gene match: 11. Repertoires were generated with immunoSEQ multiplex PCR, while TCRdb's copy carries only in-frame clones and drops some. The top ten clones hold 0.75% to 1% of a sample with 250,000 to 300,000 clones, 88% of them seen once. This sample was included in a study of blood T cell repertoires in COVID-19. Sequenced input: peripheral blood. This sequence was found in a woman aged 35 to 49 who had recovered from COVID-19. The rearrangement links TRBV4-3 to TRBJ2-1; 7 bases agree with TRBD2. Written as DNA, the CDR3 is TGCGCCAGCAGCTTGTCACTGGCGGGAGTTTACAATGAGCAGTTCTTC. Its translation is CASSLSLAGVYNEQFF.